The 25 T cell receptor beta chains presented below share a single source sample, sequenced in a study of regulatory T cells in long-lasting Graves disease. Time point: newly diagnosed GD, antithyroid drugs for less than 3 months. The TCR library was made from RNA that had been extracted from PBMCs in TRIzol. Combining iRepertoire HTBI primers with Arm-PCR of CDR3 regions, the authors built TCR beta libraries. TCRdb re-called the multiplex PCR reads through MiXCR, storing one row per CDR3 protein. The sample contains 500,000 or so distinct CDR3 sequences, 16% of which appear only once. These data were also reused for a study on T cells in Graves' hyperthyroidism and ophthalmopathy.

This sample comprised peripheral blood mononuclear cells (PBMCs), obtained at new diagnosis, from a patient treated with antithyroid drugs. These receptors all stem from a man in his forties or fifties with Graves disease.

The chain combines TRBV5-1 with TRBJ2-3; 8 positions agree with TRBD1. CDR1 and CDR2 (germline): SGHRS, YFSETQ. CDR3 size: 16 residues. The V gene end was trimmed by 4 bases and the J gene end by 3 bases; junction bases not matched to a gene: 10. The CDR3 is CASSPSSDRVTDTQYF. The DNA of the CDR3 is TGCGCCAGCAGCCCCTCATCGGACAGGGTAACAGATACGCAGTATTTT.

There are many counts of this clonotype. The chain carries TRBV5-5 and TRBJ1-5; D is unresolved. The germline gives CDR1 SGHKS, CDR2 YYEKEE (reference sequence). This CDR3 is 14 amino acids long. V was pared by 4 bases and J by 0 bases, with 8 bases between. The CDR3 DNA reads TGTGCCAGCAGCAGGACGGATAGCAATCAGCCCCAGCATTTT. This sequence encodes CASSRTDSNQPQHF.

The sample holds many counts of this clonotype. The chain joins TRBV24-1 to TRBJ2-5; TRBD1 might be the D (8 bases). With 3 bases removed from V and 4 bases from J, the gap between germline ends came to 26 bases. Germline lookup yields CDR1 KGHDR and CDR2 SFDVKD. There are 19 residues in the CDR3. The CDR3 bases are TGTGCCACCAGTGATCCGCAGGGGGCGGGACAGCGGGGCGGAGAGACCCAGTACTTC. It is translated as CATSDPQGAGQRGGETQYF.

The chain couples TRBV24-1 to TRBJ1-5; possibly TRBD1 for D (6 bases). This CDR3 has 14 residues. V was pared by 5 bases and J by 4 bases, with 11 bases between. In germline, CDR1 is KGHDR, CDR2 SFDVKD. The DNA for the CDR3 is TGTGCCACCAGTGTGACAGGATTTAATCAGCCCCAGCATTTT. Its protein product is CATSVTGFNQPQHF.

This clonotype was picked up many times. The rearrangement uses TRBV10-1 and TRBJ2-3; 10 bases are shared with TRBD2. The V gene's germline CDR1 is WNHNN and CDR2 SYGVQD (reference sequence). With V trimmed by 2 bases and J by 3 bases, 2 bases remained unmatched. This CDR3 is built from 15 residues. CDR3 protein: CASSERLAGTDTQYF. The CDR3 DNA follows: TGCGCCAGCAGTGAGCGACTAGCGGGTACAGATACGCAGTATTTT.

Worth noting for this clonotype: A much bigger clone sits one base away, suggesting this may be a read error. V is TRBV12-3 or TRBV12-4 and J is TRBJ2-6; 11 bases are a match to TRBD1. The CDR3 contains 17 residues. CDR3 in DNA: TGTGCCAGCAGCAGGACAGGGGGCGGCTCTGGGGCCGACGTCCTGACTTTC. Amino acid sequence: CASSRTGGGSGADVLTF.

This clonotype was counted many times. The V and J genes are TRBV2 and TRBJ2-3; 7 nucleotides agree with TRBD1. Losses at the gene ends were 3 bases for V and 2 bases for J; bases not matched to a gene: 5. This CDR3 comprises 15 residues. Germline V lookup: CDR1 SNHLY, CDR2 FYNNEI. The CDR3 is CASSERDRSTDTQYF. CDR3 in DNA: TGTGCCAGCAGTGAGAGGGACAGATCCACAGATACGCAGTATTTT.

The table lists this clonotype with many counts. This chain links TRBV5-1 with TRBJ2-1; TRBD2 matches 10 bases. The CDR3 has 14 residues. CDR1 is SGHRS and CDR2 is YFSETQ in the germline V gene. Trimming at V came to 1 base and at J to 10 bases, leaving 5 bases not matched to a gene. The CDR3 protein is CASSLTSGVLEQFF. CDR3 DNA: TGCGCCAGCAGCTTGACTAGCGGGGTCTTAGAGCAGTTCTTC.

This clonotype showed up many times. This rearrangement joins TRBV28 to TRBJ1-5; 7 positions match TRBD1. With V trimmed by 5 bases and J by 4 bases, 8 bases remained unmatched. Germline V gene lookup returns CDR1 MDHEN and CDR2 SYDVKM. This CDR3 is built from 15 residues. The CDR3 loop is CASSDPGQLNQPQHF. The CDR3 DNA sequence: TGTGCCAGCAGTGACCCGGGACAGTTAAATCAGCCCCAGCATTTT. The entire variable domain, with the rest obtained from reference TRBV28 and TRBJ1-5, is as follows: DVKVTQSSRYLVKRTGEKVFLECVQDMDHENMFWYRQDPGLGLRLIYFSYDVKMKEKGDIPEGYSVSREKKERFSLILESASTNQTSMYLCASSDPGQLNQPQHFGDGTRLSIL.

This clonotype was picked up many times. The CDR3 ends on some other residue instead of the conserved phenylalanine or tryptophan, so this is likely a read error. It is unclear where the CDR3 begins or ends on the DNA, so no DNA is shown, and the CDR3 is as TCRdb lists it. The chain combines TRBV28 with TRBJ2-1; TRBD2, as called in the table, went unchecked against the DNA. The CDR3 is 11 residues long, counting both termini. Germline-derived CDR1 and CDR2 are MDHEN and SYDVKM. CDR3: CASSSADERDI.

The chain combines TRBV30 with TRBJ1-6; D is unclear. Germline values: CDR1 GTSNPN, CDR2 SVGIG (reference sequence). Trimming removed 5 bases from V and 11 bases from J, with 4 bases in between. The CDR3 covers 9 residues. The CDR3 loop reads CAWGPPLHF. The CDR3, as DNA: TGTGCCTGGGGTCCACCCCTCCACTTT.

This clonotype has at least ten counts. J is TRBJ2-7 and V is TRBV20-1, with a weak D call TRBD2 (6 bases). The CDR3 covers 14 residues. V lost 0 bases to trimming and J lost 1 base, with 10 bases between them. Germline V lookup: CDR1 DFQATT, CDR2 SNEGSKA (reference sequence). CDR3 nucleotide sequence: TGCAGTGCTAGAGATTCTAGCGTTTCCTACGAGCAGTACTTC. Translating gives CSARDSSVSYEQYF.

On this clonotype: At one end, the junction sequence differs from germline, possibly due to a read error. The CDR3: CASSPWARTNTEAFF. As DNA, the CDR3 is TGTGCCAGCAGCCCCTGGGCCAGGACAAACACTGAAGCTTTCTTT. The chain couples TRBV5-1 to TRBJ1-1; D possibly corresponds to TRBD1 (5 bases). This CDR3 comprises 15 residues. The germline V gene has CDR1 SGHRS and CDR2 YFSETQ.

This sequence joins TRBV4-1 and TRBJ1-5; 11 positions agree with TRBD1. Germline V gene lookup returns CDR1 MGHRA and CDR2 YSYEKL. The CDR3 runs 15 residues. Trimming at V came to 3 bases and at J to 6 bases, leaving 4 bases not matched to a gene. The CDR3 bases are TGCGCCAGCAGCCACGGACAGGGGGCCCTTCAGCCCCAGCATTTT. It specifies CASSHGQGALQPQHF.

Remarks on this clonotype: A much more abundant neighbour one base away suggests this may be a read error. The chain has TRBV7-3 and TRBJ2-3; D is uncertain. Germline CDR1 is SGHTA and CDR2 is FQGTGA. There are 11 residues in the CDR3. CDR3 sequence: CANSSGDTQYF. For the CDR3, the DNA is TGTGCCAACAGCTCTGGAGATACGCAGTATTTT.

Only a few counts were recorded for this clonotype. V usage is TRBV29-1 and J usage is TRBJ2-3; 8 bases are a match to TRBD1. Looked up from germline, CDR1 is SQVTM and CDR2 is ANQGSEA. This CDR3 has 15 amino acids. Losses at the gene ends were 6 bases for V and 1 base for J; bases not matched to a gene: 9. The CDR3 sequence: CSVDGQGGGTDTQYF. The CDR3 DNA sequence: TGCAGCGTAGACGGACAGGGCGGGGGCACAGATACGCAGTATTTT.

This clonotype was seen ten or more times. The chain is built from TRBV19 and TRBJ2-1; 8 nucleotides line up with TRBD2. This CDR3 is built from 15 residues. After removal of 7 bases from V and 7 bases from J, the junction contained 12 bases not matched to a gene. CDR1 is LNHDA, CDR2 SQIVND, per germline (reference sequence). The chain's CDR3 is CASKSRLAGYNEQFF. CDR3 nucleotide sequence: TGTGCCAGTAAAAGTCGGTTAGCGGGATATAATGAGCAGTTCTTC.

This clonotype was seen at least ten times. The chain couples TRBV13 to TRBJ2-3; D is unresolved. V lost 3 bases, J lost 5 bases, and 24 bases lay in between. CDR1 PRHDT and CDR2 FYEKMQ come from the germline V gene (reference sequence). CDR3 length: 18 amino acids. DNA of the CDR3: TGTGCCAGCAGCTTCTCCCGTTCCAGGAGTAAAGGCGAAGATACGCAGTATTTT. This encodes CASSFSRSRSKGEDTQYF.

J is TRBJ1-3 and V is TRBV7-9; D is perhaps TRBD1 (5 bases). The germline V gene has CDR1 SEHNR and CDR2 FQNEAQ (reference sequence). Trimming pared 5 bases from V and 2 bases from J, leaving 10 bases between. The CDR3 is 14 residues long. CDR3 bases: TGTGCCAGCAGCCCTGGGGGGACTGGAAACACCATATATTTT. Translation: CASSPGGTGNTIYF. The full variable domain, in which reference TRBV7-9 and TRBJ1-3 provide the parts outside the CDR3, is DTGVSQNPRHKITKRGQNVTFRCDPISEHNRLYWYRQTLGQGPEFLTYFQNEAQLEKSRLLSDRFSAERPKGSFSTLEIQRTEQGDSAMYLCASSPGGTGNTIYFGEGSWLTVV.

This clonotype was seen more than once but under ten times. The rearrangement joins TRBV19 to TRBJ1-1, with D possibly TRBD1 on 6 matching bases. Trimming shortened V by 1 base and J by 0 bases, and 12 bases separated the two germline ends. CDR1 and CDR2 (germline): LNHDA, SQIVND (reference sequence). The CDR3 spans 16 residues. CDR3 amino acids: CASSIGPGTMNTEAFF. For the CDR3, the DNA is TGTGCCAGTAGTATAGGCCCCGGGACAATGAACACTGAAGCTTTCTTT.

The J gene is TRBJ1-2, the V gene TRBV20-1; D unresolved. V lost 3 bases and J lost 7, with 15 bases in between. The germline CDR1 and CDR2 sequences are DFQATT and SNEGSKA (reference sequence). The CDR3 contains 13 residues. DNA for the CDR3: TGCAGTGCTAGGAGGGAGGGAGGGTTTGGCTACACCTTC. It is translated as CSARREGGFGYTF.

As regards this clonotype: A much larger clone lies one base from this, so it may be a read error. This chain uses TRBV7-9 with TRBJ2-3, with 9 bases fitting TRBD2. Looked up from germline, CDR1 is SEHNR and CDR2 is FQNEAQ (reference sequence). V dropped 1 base and J dropped 2; count of bases not matched to a gene: 10. The CDR3 has 18 residues. CDR3 sequence: CASSLEGLAGSVTDTQYF. CDR3 DNA sequence: TGTGCCAGCAGCTTAGAGGGGCTAGCGGGATCTGTCACAGATACGCAGTATTTT.

As regards this clonotype: With a much larger clone just one base away, this may be a read error. The chain is built from TRBV27 and TRBJ2-7; TRBD2 is a possible D gene (6 bases). The CDR3 is 16 residues long. Germline values: CDR1 MNHEY, CDR2 SMNVEV (reference sequence). Trimming left V 5 bases short and J 8 bases short, with 25 bases between. The CDR3 DNA reads as TGTGCCAGCAGTCCCTGGACTACACCCGCGATGTACCAGCAGTACTTC. Protein: CASSPWTTPAMYQQYF.

This clonotype was counted ten times or more. The chain joins TRBV27 to TRBJ1-6; D is uncertain. Trimming removed 5 bases from V and 0 bases from J, with 8 bases in between. This CDR3 comprises 15 residues. Germline V gene data show CDR1 as MNHEY and CDR2 as SMNVEV (reference sequence). CDR3 in DNA: TGTGCCAGCAGTATCGGGAGCTCCTATAATTCACCCCTCCACTTT. Translating gives CASSIGSSYNSPLHF.

In its sample, this clonotype was seen a few times. The CDR3 nucleotides are TGTGCCAGCAGCTTAATTAGGGGGGAAAACACTGAAGCTTTCTTT. It encodes CASSLIRGENTEAFF. The chain combines TRBV5-4 with TRBJ1-1; D perhaps matches TRBD1 (6 bases). Germline assignment: CDR1 SGHNT and CDR2 YYREEE (reference sequence). Trimming removed 2 bases from V and 2 bases from J, with 13 bases in between. The CDR3 length is 15 residues.